The present TCR beta chain was sequenced within a study of blood T cell repertoires in COVID-19. Study information: Some COVID-19 samples were acute and others convalescent; all came from the United States, Italy and Spain. The analysed material was cDNA or gDNA that came from T cells, B-cell-depleted T cells, or PBMCs.

Germline CDR1 and CDR2: SGHTA and FQGNSA. V was cut by 5 bases and J by 6 bases, with 16 bases left in between. The length of the CDR3 is 14 residues. As originally analysed: Using reference gene primer amplification, nucleated cell counts were estimated. The protocol was immunoSEQ multiplex PCR, while the TCRdb copy is restricted to in-frame clones and leaves out a portion. V and J calls and clone size are given by that table; D and trimming were obtained from the DNA. The repertoire has under 200,000 clones, around 80% of them found once; the top ten carry roughly 19%. The material sequenced was peripheral blood. V gene TRBV7-2 combines with J gene TRBJ1-2, with D possibly TRBD1 on 6 matching bases. The sequence was collected from a woman aged 70-85 years who had recovered from COVID-19. CDR3 in amino acids: CASSPARGRDGYTF. Here the CDR3 DNA reads TGTGCCAGCAGCCCCGCCAGGGGACGGGATGGCTACACCTTC.